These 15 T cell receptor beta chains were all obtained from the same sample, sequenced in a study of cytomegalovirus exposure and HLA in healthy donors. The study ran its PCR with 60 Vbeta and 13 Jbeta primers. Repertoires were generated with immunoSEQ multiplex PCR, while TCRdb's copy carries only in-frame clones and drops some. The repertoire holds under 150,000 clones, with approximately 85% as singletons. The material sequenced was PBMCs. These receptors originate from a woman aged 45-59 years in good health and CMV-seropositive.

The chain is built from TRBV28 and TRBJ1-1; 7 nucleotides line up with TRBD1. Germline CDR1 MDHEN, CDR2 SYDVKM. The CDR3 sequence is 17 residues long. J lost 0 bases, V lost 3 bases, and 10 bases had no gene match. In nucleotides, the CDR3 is TGTGCCAGCAGTTTGATCTGGCAGGGGGATTTGAACACTGAAGCTTTCTTT. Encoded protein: CASSLIWQGDLNTEAFF.

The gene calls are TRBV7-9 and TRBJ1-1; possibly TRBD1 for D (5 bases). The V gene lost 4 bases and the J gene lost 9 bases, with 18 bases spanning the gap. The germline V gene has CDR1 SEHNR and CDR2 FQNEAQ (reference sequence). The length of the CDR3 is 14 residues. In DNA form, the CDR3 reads TGTGCCAGCAGCTATAGAGGGGACGGGGGAAAAGCTTTCTTT. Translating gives CASSYRGDGGKAFF.

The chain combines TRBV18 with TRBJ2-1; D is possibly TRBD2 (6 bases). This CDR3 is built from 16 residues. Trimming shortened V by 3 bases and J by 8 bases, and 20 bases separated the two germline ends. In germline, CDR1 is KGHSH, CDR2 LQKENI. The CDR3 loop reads CASSPGGLGFEDEQFF. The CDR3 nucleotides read TGTGCCAGCTCACCGGGGGGTCTGGGGTTCGAAGATGAGCAGTTCTTC.

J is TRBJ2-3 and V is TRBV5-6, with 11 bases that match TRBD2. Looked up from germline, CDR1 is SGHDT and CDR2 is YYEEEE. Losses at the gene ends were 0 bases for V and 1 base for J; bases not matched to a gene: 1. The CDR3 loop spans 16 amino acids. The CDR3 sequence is CASSLVTSGGTDTQYF. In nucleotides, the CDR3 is TGTGCCAGCAGCTTGGTGACTAGCGGGGGCACAGATACGCAGTATTTT.

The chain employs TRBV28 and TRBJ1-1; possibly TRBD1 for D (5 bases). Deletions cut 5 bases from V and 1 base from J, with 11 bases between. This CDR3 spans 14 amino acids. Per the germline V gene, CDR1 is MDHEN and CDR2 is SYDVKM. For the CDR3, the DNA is TGTGCCAGCAGTAGTCCGGGGGAGAACACTGAAGCTTTCTTT. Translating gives CASSSPGENTEAFF. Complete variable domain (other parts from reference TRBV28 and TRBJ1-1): DVKVTQSSRYLVKRTGEKVFLECVQDMDHENMFWYRQDPGLGLRLIYFSYDVKMKEKGDIPEGYSVSREKKERFSLILESASTNQTSMYLCASSSPGENTEAFFGQGTRLTVV.

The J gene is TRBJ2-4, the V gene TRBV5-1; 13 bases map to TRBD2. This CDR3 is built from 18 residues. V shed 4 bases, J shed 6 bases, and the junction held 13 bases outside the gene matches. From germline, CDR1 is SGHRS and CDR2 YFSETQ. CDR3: CASSPGLAGRDYRNIQYF. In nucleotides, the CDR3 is TGCGCCAGCAGCCCGGGACTAGCGGGAAGGGATTACAGAAACATTCAGTACTTC.

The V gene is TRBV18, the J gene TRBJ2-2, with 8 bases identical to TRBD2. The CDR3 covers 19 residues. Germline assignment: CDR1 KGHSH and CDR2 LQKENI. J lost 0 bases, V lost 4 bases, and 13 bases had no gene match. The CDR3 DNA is TGTGCCAGCTCACTCCGAAATATAGCGGGGTTCGCGAACACCGGGGAGCTGTTTTTT. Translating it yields CASSLRNIAGFANTGELFF.

Here the CDR3 reads CASSFAHGTEAFF. The CDR3 DNA sequence: TGTGCCAGCAGCTTTGCCCACGGGACAGAAGCTTTCTTT. J is TRBJ1-1 and V is TRBV7-2, with D tentatively TRBD1 (6 bases). V was pared by 3 bases and J by 8 bases, with 13 bases between. Germline V gene data show CDR1 as SGHTA and CDR2 as FQGNSA. This CDR3 spans 13 amino acids. The whole variable domain, remainder taken from reference TRBV7-2 and TRBJ1-1, is GAGVSQSPSNKVTEKGKDVELRCDPISGHTALYWYRQSLGQGLEFLIYFQGNSAPDKSGLPSDRFSAERTGGSVSTLTIQRTQQEDSAVYLCASSFAHGTEAFFGQGTRLTVV.

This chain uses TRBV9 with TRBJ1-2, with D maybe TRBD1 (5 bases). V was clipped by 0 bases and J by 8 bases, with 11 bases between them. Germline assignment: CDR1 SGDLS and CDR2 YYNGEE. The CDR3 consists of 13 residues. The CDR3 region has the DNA TGTGCCAGCAGCGTAGGGGGCACGGGCGGCTACACCTTC. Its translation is CASSVGGTGGYTF.

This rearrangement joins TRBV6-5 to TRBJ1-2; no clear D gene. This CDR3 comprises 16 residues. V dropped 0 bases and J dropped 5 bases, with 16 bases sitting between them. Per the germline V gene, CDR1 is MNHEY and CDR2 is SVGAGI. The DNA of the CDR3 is TGTGCCAGCAGTTACTCGGTCGGGATCTATCTATATGGCTACACCTTC. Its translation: CASSYSVGIYLYGYTF.

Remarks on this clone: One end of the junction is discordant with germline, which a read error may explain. The CDR3 DNA reads as TGTGCCAGCAGCTTAGGTAGGGGACAGTGGGTCTTCGTCTTT. It yields the protein CASSLGRGQWVFVF. The chain employs TRBV7-8 and TRBJ1-1; TRBD1 matches at 7 bases. Germline CDR1 SGHVS, CDR2 FQNEAQ. This CDR3 contains 14 residues.

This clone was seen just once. The CDR3 nucleotides read TGTGCCAGCAGTTTAAAACCTCCCCAGGGGACTGAAGCTTTCTTT. Amino acid sequence: CASSLKPPQGTEAFF. The chain couples TRBV27 to TRBJ1-1, with D possibly TRBD1 on 6 matching bases. The CDR3 contains 15 residues. The germline CDR1 and CDR2 sequences are MNHEY and SMNVEV (reference sequence). V was pared by 2 bases and J by 5 bases, with 15 bases between.

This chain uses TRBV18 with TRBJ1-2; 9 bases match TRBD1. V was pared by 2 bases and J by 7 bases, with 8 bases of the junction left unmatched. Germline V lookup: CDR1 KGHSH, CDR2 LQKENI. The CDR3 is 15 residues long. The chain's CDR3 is CASSPDRTGESGYTF. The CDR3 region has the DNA TGTGCCAGCTCACCAGATAGGACAGGGGAGAGTGGCTACACCTTC.

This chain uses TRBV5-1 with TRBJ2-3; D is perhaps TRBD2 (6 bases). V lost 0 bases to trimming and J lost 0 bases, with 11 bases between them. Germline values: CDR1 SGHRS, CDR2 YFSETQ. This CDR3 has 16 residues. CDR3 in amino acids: CASSLANAGSTDTQYF. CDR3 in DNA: TGCGCCAGCAGCTTGGCCAACGCGGGGAGCACAGATACGCAGTATTTT.

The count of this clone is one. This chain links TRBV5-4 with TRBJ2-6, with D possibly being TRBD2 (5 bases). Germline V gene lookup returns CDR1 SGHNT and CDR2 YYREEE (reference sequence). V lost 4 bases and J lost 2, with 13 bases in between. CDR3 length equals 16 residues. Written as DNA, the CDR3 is TGTGCCAGCAGCGAACTACTAGAGGCTGGGGCCAACGTCCTGACTTTC. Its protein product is CASSELLEAGANVLTF.